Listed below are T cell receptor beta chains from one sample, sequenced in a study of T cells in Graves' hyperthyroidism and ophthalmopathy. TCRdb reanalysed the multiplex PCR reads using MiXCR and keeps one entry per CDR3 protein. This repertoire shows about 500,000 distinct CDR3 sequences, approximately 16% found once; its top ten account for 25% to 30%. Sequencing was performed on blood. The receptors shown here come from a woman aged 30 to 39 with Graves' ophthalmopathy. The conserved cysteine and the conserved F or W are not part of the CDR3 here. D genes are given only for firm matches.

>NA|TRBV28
ASSVNSHWNSPLH
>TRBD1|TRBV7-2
ASSYRQGLSGNTIY
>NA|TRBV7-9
ASSSGTVLT
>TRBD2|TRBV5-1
ASSLDGLAGGTGELF
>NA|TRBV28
ASRPSPGLSNQPQH
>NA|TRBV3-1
ASSAPGPGEQY
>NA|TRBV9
ASSGAGSYNEQF
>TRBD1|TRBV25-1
ANHTRDRRNSPLH
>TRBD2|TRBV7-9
ASSQGLWPSGRNEQY
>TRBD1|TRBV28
ASSSYYRDRVKREATGELF
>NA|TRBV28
ATGPLNTEAF
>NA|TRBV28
ASSSYKNSPFNQPQH
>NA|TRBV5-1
ASSLERGTGYT
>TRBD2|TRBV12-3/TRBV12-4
ASRGLAGGGEQF
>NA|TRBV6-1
ASSAASGANVLT
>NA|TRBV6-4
ASSERLGTGELF
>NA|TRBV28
ASISGGLDQETQY
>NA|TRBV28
ASSLTRVKTQY
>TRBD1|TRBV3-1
ASSQSTRGRKYGYT
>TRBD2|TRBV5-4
ASSLWGGRVYEQY
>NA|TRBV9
ASSGHLNTEAF
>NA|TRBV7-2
ASSLVAGPSGEQY
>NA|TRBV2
ASSESQGITYEQY
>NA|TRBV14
ASSQGRDQPQH
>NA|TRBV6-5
ASSYSAGGGYEQF
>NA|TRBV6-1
ASRNRVEQY
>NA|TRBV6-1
ASTLGWTATDTQY
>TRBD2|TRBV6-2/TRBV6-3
ASRIGTSGSHEQF
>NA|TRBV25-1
ASAGAWTEAF
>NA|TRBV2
ASTELGFINQPQH
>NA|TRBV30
AWAEGQENSPLH
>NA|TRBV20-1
SRGDDSPHYGYT
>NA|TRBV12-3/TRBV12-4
ASSPGEYNLYGYT
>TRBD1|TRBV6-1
ASSYIRTGGNYGYT
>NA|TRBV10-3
AISERLADTGELF
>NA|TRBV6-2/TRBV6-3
ASSYPPDSSYEQY
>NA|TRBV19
ASSIAATGNNEQF
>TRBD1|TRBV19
ASMGQGRKGNQPQH
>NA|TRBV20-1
SASDWNEQY